This T cell receptor beta chain is from a study of T-cell memory formation after mild COVID-19. For the study at large: TCR clusters largely stayed donor specific. Whole-study findings and limits: Cross-reactive memory apparently joined, as some responding clones appeared in pre-infection memory. Shrinking CD4+ clones were chiefly CM and EM; CD8+ ones were chiefly EMRA.

The V gene end was trimmed by 6 bases and the J gene end by 8 bases; junction bases not matched to a gene: 15. The length of the CDR3 is 16 residues. At least ten counts were recorded for this clonotype. What it binds is not known. Libraries for TCRalpha and TCRbeta carried sample barcodes and unique molecular identifiers via 5'RACE. TCRdb ran MiXCR on the 5' RACE reads and lists one entry per CDR3 protein. The sample lists some 46,000 distinct CDR3 sequences, approximately 7% occurring once. The rearrangement uses TRBV12-3 or TRBV12-4 and TRBJ2-5; 10 bases align to TRBD2. The source of this sequence is an adult who had mild COVID-19 (a few samples of this study predate the infection). Cell type and time point are not known. The sample consisted of PBMCs or a T cell subset sorted from them (not recorded which). CDR3 region: CASSPGASGSEETQYF. Written as DNA, the CDR3 is TGTGCCAGCAGCCCCGGGGCTAGCGGGAGCGAGGAAACCCAGTACTTC.